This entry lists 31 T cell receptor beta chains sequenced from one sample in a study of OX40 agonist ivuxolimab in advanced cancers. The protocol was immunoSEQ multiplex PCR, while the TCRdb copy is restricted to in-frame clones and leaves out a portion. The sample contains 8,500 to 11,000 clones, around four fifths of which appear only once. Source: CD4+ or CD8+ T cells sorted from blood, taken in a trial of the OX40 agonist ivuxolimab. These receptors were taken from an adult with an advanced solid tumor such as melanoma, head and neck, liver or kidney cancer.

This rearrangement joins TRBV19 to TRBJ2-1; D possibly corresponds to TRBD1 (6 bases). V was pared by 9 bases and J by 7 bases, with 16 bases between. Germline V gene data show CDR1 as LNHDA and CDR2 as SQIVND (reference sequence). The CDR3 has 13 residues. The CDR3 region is CASVGRGWNEQFF. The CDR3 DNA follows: TGTGCCAGCGTGGGCAGGGGATGGAATGAGCAGTTCTTC.

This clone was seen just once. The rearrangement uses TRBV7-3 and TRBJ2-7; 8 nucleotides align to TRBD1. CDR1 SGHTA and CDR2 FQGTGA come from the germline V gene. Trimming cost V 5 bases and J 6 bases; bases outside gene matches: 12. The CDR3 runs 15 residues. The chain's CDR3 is CASSASPTGAVEQYF. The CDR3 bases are TGTGCCAGCAGCGCTTCGCCGACAGGGGCCGTCGAGCAGTACTTC. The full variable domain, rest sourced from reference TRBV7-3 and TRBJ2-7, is GAGVSQTPSNKVTEKGKYVELRCDPISGHTALYWYRQSLGQGPEFLIYFQGTGAADDSGLPNDRFFAVRPEGSVSTLKIQRTERGDSAVYLCASSASPTGAVEQYFGPGTRLTVT.

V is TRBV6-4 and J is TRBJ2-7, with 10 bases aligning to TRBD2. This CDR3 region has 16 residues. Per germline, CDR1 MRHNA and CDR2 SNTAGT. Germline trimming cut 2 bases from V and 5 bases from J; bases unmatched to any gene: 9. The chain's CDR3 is CASSDRAGGPENEQYF. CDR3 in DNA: TGTGCCAGCAGTGACAGAGCGGGAGGGCCAGAGAACGAGCAGTACTTC.

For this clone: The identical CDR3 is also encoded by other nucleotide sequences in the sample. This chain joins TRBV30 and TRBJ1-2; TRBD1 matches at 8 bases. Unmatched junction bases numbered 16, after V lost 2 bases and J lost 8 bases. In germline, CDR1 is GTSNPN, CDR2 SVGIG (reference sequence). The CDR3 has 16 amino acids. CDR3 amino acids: CAWSLLPYRGARGYTF. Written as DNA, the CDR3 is TGTGCCTGGAGTCTTCTTCCTTACAGGGGGGCTCGGGGCTACACCTTC.

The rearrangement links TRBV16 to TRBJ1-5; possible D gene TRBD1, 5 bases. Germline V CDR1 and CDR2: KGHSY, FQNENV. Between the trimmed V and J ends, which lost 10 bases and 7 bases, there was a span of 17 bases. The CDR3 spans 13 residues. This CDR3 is CATSGGNNQPQHF. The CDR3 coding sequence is TGTGCCACCTCCGGGGGTAATAACCAGCCCCAGCATTTT.

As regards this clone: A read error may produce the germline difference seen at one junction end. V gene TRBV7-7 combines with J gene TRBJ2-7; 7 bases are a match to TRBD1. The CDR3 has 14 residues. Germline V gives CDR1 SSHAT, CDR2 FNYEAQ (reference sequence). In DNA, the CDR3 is TGTGCTAGCAGCCCCTCCGACAGGGAGAGCGAGCAGTACTTC. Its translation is CASSPSDRESEQYF.

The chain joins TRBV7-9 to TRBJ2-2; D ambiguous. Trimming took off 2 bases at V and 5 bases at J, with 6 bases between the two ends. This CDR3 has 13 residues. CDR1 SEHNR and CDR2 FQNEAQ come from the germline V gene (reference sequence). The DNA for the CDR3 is TGTGCCAGCAGCTTAATCCAAACCGGGGAGCTGTTTTTT. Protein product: CASSLIQTGELFF.

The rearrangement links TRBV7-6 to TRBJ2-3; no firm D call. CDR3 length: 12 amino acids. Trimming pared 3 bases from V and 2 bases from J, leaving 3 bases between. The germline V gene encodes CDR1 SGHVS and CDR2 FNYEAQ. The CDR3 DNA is TGTGCCAGCAGCTTGTACACAGATACGCAGTATTTT. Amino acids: CASSLYTDTQYF.

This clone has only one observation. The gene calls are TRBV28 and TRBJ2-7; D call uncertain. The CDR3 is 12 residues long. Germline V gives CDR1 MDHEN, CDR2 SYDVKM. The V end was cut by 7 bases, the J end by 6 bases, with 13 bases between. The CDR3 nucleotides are TGTGCCAGCAAAGGTCCGCGCGGCGAGCAGTACTTC. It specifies CASKGPRGEQYF. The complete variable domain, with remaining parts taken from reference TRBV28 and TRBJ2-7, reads DVKVTQSSRYLVKRTGEKVFLECVQDMDHENMFWYRQDPGLGLRLIYFSYDVKMKEKGDIPEGYSVSREKKERFSLILESASTNQTSMYLCASKGPRGEQYFGPGTRLTVT.

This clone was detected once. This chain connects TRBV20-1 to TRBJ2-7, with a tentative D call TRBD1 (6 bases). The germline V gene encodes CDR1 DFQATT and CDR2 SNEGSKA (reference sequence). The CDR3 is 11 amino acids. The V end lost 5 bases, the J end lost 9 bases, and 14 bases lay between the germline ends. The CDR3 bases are TGCAGTGCTTACAGGGATAAGGGGCAGTACTTC. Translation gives CSAYRDKGQYF.

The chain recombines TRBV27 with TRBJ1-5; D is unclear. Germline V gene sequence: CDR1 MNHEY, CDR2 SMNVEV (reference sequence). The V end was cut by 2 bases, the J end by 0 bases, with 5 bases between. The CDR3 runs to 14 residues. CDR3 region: CASSLRYSNQPQHF. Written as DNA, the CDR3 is TGTGCCAGCAGTTTAAGGTATAGCAATCAGCCCCAGCATTTT.

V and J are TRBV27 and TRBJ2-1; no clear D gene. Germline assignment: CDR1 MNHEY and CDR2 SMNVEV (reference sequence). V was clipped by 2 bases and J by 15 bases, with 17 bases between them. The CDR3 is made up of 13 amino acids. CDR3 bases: TGTGCCAGCAGTTTACTGGAACAGTCTCTAGTGTTCTTC. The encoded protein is CASSLLEQSLVFF.

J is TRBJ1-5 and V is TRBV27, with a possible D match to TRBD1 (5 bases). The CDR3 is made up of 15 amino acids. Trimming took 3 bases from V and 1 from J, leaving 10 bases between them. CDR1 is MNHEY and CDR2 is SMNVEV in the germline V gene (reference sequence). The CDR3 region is CASSLNGDSNQPQHF. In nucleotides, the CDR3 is TGTGCCAGCAGTTTGAACGGGGACAGCAATCAGCCCCAGCATTTT.

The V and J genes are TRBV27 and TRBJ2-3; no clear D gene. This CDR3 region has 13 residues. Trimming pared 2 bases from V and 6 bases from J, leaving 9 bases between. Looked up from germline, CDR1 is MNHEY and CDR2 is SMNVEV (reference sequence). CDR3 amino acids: CASSLLLGDTQYF. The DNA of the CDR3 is TGTGCCAGCAGTTTACTACTGGGGGATACGCAGTATTTT.

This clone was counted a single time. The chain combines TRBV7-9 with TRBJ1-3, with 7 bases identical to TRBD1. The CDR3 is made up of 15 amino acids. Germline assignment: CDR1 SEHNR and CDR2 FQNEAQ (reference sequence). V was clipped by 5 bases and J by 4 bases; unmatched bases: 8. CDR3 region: CASSAPRDRGNTIYF. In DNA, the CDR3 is TGTGCCAGCAGCGCCCCCCGGGACAGAGGAAACACCATATATTTT.

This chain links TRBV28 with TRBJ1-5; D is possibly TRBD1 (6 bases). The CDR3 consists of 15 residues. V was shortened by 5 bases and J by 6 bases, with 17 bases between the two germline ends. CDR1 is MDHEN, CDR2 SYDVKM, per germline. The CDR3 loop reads CASSPWVGGTQPQHF. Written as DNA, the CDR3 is TGTGCCAGCAGTCCTTGGGTAGGGGGGACTCAGCCCCAGCATTTT.

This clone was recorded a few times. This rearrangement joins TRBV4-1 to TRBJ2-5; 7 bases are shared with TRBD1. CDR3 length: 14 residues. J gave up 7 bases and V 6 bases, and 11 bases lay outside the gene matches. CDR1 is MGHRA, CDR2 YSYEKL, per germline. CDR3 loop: CASSDQGDPGTQYF. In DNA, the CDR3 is TGCGCCAGCAGTGACCAGGGGGATCCGGGGACCCAGTACTTC.

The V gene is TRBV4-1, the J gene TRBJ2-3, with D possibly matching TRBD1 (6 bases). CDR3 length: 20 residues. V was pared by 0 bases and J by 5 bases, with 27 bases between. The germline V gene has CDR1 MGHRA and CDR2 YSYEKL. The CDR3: CASSQDWGPSAGDRVDTQYF. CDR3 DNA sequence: TGCGCCAGCAGCCAAGATTGGGGCCCGAGTGCAGGGGATCGGGTAGATACGCAGTATTTT.

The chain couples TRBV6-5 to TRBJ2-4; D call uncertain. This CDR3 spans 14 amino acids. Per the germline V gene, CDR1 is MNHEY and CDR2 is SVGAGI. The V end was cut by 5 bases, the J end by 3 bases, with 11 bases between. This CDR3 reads CASSEDQGKNIQYF. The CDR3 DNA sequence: TGTGCCAGCAGTGAAGATCAAGGCAAAAACATTCAGTACTTC.

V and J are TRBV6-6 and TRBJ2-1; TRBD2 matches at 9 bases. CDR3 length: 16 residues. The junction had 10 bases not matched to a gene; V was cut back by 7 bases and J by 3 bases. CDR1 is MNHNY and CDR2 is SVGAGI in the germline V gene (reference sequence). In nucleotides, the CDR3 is TGTGCCAGCACATTAATTAGCGGGAGCTACTACAATGAGCAGTTCTTC. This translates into CASTLISGSYYNEQFF.

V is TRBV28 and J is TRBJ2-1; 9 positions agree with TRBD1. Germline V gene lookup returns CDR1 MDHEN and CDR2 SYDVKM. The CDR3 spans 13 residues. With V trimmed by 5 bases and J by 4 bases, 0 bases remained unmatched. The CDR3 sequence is CASSGTGYNEQFF. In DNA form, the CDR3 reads TGTGCCAGCAGTGGGACAGGGTACAATGAGCAGTTCTTC.

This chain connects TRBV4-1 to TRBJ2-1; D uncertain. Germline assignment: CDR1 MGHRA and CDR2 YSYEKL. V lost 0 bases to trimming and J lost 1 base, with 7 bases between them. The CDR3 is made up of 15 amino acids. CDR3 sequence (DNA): TGCGCCAGCAGCCAAGATGGGCTTTCCTACAATGAGCAGTTCTTC. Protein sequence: CASSQDGLSYNEQFF.

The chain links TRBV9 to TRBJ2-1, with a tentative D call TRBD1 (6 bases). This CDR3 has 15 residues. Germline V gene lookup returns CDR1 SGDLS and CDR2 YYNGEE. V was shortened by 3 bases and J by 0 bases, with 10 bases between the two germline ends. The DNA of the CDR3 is TGTGCCAGCAGCGAACAGGGAAACTCCTACAATGAGCAGTTCTTC. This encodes CASSEQGNSYNEQFF.

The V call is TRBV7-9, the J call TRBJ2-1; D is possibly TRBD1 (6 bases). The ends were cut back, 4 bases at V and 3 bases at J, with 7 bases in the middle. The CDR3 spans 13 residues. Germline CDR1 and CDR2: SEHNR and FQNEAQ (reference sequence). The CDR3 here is CASSSDSYNEQFF. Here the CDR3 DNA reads TGTGCCAGCAGCTCGGACAGCTACAATGAGCAGTTCTTC. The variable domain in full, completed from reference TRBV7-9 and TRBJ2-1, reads DTGVSQNPRHKITKRGQNVTFRCDPISEHNRLYWYRQTLGQGPEFLTYFQNEAQLEKSRLLSDRFSAERPKGSFSTLEIQRTEQGDSAMYLCASSSDSYNEQFFGPGTRLTVL.

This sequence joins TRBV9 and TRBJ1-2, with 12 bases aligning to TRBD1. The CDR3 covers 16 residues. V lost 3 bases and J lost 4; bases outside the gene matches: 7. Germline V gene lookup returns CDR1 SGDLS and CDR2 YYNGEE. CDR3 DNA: TGTGCCAGCAGCGCCGGGACAGGGGGCACTCTCTATGGCTACACCTTC. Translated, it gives CASSAGTGGTLYGYTF.

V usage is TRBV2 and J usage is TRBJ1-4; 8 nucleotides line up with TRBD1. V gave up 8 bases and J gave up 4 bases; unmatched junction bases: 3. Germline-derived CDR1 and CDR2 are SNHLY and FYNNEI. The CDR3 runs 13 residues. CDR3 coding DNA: TGTGCCAGCTGGACAGGGCTTAATGAAAAACTGTTTTTT. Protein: CASWTGLNEKLFF.

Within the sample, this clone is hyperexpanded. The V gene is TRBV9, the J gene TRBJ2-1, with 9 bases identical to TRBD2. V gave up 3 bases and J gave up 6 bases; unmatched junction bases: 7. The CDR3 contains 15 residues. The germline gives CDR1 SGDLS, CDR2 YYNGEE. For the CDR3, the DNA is TGTGCCAGCAGCGCTAGCGGGGCCCCTTCCAATGAGCAGTTCTTC. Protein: CASSASGAPSNEQFF.

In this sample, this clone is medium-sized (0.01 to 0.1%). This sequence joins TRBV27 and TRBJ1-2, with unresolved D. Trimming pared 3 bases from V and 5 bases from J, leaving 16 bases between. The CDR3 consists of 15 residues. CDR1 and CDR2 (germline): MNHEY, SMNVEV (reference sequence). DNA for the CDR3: TGTGCCAGCAGTTTCCGATCGACCTACACATATGGCTACACCTTC. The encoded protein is CASSFRSTYTYGYTF.

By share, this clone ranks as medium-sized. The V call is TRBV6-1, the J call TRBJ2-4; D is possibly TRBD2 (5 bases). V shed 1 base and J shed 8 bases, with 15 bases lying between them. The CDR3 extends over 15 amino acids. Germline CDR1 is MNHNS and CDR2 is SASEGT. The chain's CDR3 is CASSEELEGWDIQYF. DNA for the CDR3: TGTGCCAGCAGTGAAGAGCTAGAGGGTTGGGACATTCAGTACTTC.

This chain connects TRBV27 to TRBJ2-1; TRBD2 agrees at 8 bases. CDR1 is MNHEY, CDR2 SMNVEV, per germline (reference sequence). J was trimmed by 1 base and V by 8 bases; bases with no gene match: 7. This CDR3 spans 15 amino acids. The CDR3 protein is CASQFRGGSYNEQFF. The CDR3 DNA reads TGTGCCAGCCAATTCCGGGGGGGTTCCTACAATGAGCAGTTCTTC.

The CDR3: CASSWTGGSYSYNEQFF. CDR3 nucleotides: TGTGCCAGTAGTTGGACAGGGGGCTCTTACTCCTACAATGAGCAGTTCTTC. This chain connects TRBV19 to TRBJ2-1, with 11 bases that match TRBD1. The CDR3 consists of 17 residues. Germline CDR1 LNHDA, CDR2 SQIVND (reference sequence). V lost 5 bases, J lost 0 bases, and 6 bases stayed unmatched.